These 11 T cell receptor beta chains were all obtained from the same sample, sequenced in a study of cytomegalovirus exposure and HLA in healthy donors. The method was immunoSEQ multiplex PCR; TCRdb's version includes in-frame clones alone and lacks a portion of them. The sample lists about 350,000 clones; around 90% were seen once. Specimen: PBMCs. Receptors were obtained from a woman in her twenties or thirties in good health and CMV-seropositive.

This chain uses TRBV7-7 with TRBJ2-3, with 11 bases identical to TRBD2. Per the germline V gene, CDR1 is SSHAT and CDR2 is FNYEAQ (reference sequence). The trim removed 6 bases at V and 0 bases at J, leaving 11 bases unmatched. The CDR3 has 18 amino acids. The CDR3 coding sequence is TGTGCCAGCAGACAGCGACTAGCGGGACCGGTAAGCACAGATACGCAGTATTTT. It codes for CASRQRLAGPVSTDTQYF.

In DNA, the CDR3 is TGTGCCAGCAGCTTAACGCGACAGGGCGATAAGTTCTTC. This gives the protein CASSLTRQGDKFF. The chain uses TRBV7-3 and TRBJ2-1; 7 bases fit TRBD1. Germline V lookup: CDR1 SGHTA, CDR2 FQGTGA. This CDR3 spans 13 amino acids. Trimming cost V 0 bases and J 14 bases; bases outside gene matches: 7.

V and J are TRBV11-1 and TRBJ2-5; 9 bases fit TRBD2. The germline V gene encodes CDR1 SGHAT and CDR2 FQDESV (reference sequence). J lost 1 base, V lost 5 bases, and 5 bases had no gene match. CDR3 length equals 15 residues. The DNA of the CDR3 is TGTGCCAGCAGCCCTAGCGGGGAAATCCAAGAGACCCAGTACTTC. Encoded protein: CASSPSGEIQETQYF.

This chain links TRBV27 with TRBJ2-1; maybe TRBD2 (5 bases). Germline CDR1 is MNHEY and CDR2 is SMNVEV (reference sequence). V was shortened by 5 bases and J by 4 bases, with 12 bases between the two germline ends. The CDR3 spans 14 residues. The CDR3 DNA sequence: TGTGCCAGCAGTCCCGGAGGTACTTACAATGAGCAGTTCTTC. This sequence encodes CASSPGGTYNEQFF.

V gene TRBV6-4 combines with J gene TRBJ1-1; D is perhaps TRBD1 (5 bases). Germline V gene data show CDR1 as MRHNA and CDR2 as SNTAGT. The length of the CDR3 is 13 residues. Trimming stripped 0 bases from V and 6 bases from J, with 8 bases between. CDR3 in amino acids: CASSDSLGAEAFF. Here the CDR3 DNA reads TGTGCCAGCAGTGACTCTTTAGGGGCTGAAGCTTTCTTT.

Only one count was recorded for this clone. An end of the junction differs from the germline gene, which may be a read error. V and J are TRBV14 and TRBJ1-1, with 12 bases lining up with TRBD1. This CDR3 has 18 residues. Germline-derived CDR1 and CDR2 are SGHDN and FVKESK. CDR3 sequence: CAGSQAPRDRGRLAEAFF. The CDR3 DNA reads TGTGCCGGCAGCCAAGCCCCTCGGGACAGGGGGCGTTTGGCTGAAGCTTTCTTT.

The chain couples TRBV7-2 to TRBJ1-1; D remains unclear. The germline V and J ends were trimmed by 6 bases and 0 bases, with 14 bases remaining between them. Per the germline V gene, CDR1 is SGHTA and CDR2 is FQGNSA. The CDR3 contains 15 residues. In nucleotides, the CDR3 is TGTGCCAGCAGAATACAAGTAGGCATGAACACTGAAGCTTTCTTT. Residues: CASRIQVGMNTEAFF.

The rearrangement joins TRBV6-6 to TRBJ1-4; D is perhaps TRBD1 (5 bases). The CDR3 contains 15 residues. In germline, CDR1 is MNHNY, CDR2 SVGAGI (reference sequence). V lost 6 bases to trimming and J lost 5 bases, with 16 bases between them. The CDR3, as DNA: TGTGCCAGCAGATATGAAAGGGGACTAAATGAAAAACTGTTTTTT. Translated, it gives CASRYERGLNEKLFF.

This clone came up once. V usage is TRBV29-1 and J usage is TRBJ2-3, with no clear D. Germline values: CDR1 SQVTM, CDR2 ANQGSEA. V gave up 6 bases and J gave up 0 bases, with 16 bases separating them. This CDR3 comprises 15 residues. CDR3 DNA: TGCAGCGTCTATAGAAGAAAGACTAGCACAGATACGCAGTATTTT. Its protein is CSVYRRKTSTDTQYF.

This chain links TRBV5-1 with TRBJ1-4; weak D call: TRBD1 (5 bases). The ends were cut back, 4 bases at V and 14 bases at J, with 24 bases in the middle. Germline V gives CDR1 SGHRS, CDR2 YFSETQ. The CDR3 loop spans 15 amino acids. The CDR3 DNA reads TGCGCCAGCAGCAAAGGAGGTCCCGGCCTAGAGGGGCTGTTTTTT. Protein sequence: CASSKGGPGLEGLFF.

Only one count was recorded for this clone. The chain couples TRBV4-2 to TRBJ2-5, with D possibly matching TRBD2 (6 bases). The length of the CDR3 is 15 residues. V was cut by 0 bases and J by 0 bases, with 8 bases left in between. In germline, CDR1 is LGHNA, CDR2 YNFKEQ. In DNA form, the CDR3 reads TGTGCCAGCAGCCAAGAAGGAGGGAACCAAGAGACCCAGTACTTC. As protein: CASSQEGGNQETQYF.